This TCR beta chain was found in a study of cytomegalovirus exposure and HLA in healthy donors. Study-wide results and caveats: Many donors carried some public TCRs, although rarity characterized most TCR sequences. About 87% or about 30% of the time was how often most TCR beta V segments were productive, according to an earlier analysis. Association of a missense DCLRE1C variant with TCR beta V- and J-gene trimming was reported in a later analysis. From TCR beta sequences, most subjects' HLA-A and HLA-B alleles were reportedly predicted accurately.

A word on this clone: No antigen is known for it.

The junction had 12 bases not matched to a gene; V was cut back by 5 bases and J by 5 bases. Germline lookup yields CDR1 MNHEY and CDR2 SMNVEV (reference sequence). The CDR3 has 16 amino acids. The PCR made use of 60 Vbeta and 13 Jbeta primers. Profiled with immunoSEQ multiplex PCR; TCRdb holds only in-frame clones, not every one. The table has 75,000 to 90,000 clones, 75% to 80% seen once. The receptor was derived from a man aged 40-49 years in good health and CMV-seronegative. The sequenced sample was PBMCs. The chain joins TRBV27 to TRBJ2-1, with TRBD1 matching 7 bases. The CDR3 DNA sequence: TGTGCCAGCAGTCTTCGCCTGGGACAGAATAACAATGAGCAGTTCTTC. Amino acids: CASSLRLGQNNNEQFF.